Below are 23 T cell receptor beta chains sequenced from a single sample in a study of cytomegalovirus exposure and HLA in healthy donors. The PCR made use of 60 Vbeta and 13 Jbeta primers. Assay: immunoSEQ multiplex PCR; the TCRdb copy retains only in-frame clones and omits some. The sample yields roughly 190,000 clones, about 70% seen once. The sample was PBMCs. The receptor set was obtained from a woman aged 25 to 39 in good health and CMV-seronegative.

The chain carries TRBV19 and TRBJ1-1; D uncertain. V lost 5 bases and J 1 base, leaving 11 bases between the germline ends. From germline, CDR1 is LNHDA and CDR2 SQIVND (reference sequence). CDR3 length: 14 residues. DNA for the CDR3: TGTGCCAGTAGTTTCCCGGGAGCGAACACTGAAGCTTTCTTT. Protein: CASSFPGANTEAFF.

In DNA, the CDR3 is TGCGCCAGCCTCGGGGTCGGTCCCCAAAAGGCTGAAAGCACTGAAGCTTTCTTT. Translated, it gives CASLGVGPQKAESTEAFF. The V call is TRBV10-1, the J call TRBJ1-1; no clear D. This CDR3 has 18 amino acids. V shed 8 bases and J shed 4 bases, with 29 bases lying between them. Germline V gene lookup returns CDR1 WNHNN and CDR2 SYGVQD (reference sequence).

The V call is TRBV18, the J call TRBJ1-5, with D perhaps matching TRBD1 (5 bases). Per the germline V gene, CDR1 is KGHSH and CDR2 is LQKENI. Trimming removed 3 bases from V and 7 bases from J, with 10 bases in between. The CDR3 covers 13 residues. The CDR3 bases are TGTGCCAGCTCACCCGGGGGAAGGCAGCCCCAGCATTTT. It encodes CASSPGGRQPQHF.

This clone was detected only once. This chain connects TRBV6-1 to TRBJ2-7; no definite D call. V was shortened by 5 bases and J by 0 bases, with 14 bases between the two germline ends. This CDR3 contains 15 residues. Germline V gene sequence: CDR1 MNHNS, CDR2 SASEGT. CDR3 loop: CASSPLGDNSYEQYF. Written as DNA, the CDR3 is TGTGCCAGCAGTCCTTTAGGCGACAACTCCTACGAGCAGTACTTC.

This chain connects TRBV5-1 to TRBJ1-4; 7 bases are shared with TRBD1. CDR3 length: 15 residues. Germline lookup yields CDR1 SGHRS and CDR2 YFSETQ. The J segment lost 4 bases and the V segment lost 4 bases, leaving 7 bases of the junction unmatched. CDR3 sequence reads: CASSAGDRSNEKLFF. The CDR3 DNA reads TGCGCCAGCAGCGCCGGGGACAGAAGTAATGAAAAACTGTTTTTT.

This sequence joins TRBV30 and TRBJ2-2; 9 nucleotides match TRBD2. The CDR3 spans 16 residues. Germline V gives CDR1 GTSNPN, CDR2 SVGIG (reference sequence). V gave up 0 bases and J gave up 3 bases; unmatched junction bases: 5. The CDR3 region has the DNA TGTGCCTGGAGTGTAAGACTAGCGGCTGACACCGGGGAGCTGTTTTTT. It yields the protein CAWSVRLAADTGELFF.

The CDR3 DNA reads TGTGCCAGCAGCTCGGGGACTAGCGGGGGCTTCAGTGAGACCCAGTACTTC. It specifies CASSSGTSGGFSETQYF. J is TRBJ2-5 and V is TRBV7-2; the match to TRBD2 covers 14 bases. The CDR3 has 17 residues. Germline V lookup: CDR1 SGHTA, CDR2 FQGNSA. The junction had 9 bases not matched to a gene; V was cut back by 4 bases and J by 5 bases.

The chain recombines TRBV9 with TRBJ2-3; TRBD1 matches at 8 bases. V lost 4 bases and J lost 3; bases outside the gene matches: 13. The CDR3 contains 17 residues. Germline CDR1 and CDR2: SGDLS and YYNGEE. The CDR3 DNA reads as TGTGCCAGCAGCTCGCACCGACGGACAGGGCTTACAGATACGCAGTATTTT. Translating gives CASSSHRRTGLTDTQYF.

The CDR3 DNA sequence: TGTGCCAGCAGCTTAGCTTGGCAGGGCAGCACCTACGAGCAGTACTTC. Its translation is CASSLAWQGSTYEQYF. V gene TRBV7-6 combines with J gene TRBJ2-7; weak D call: TRBD1 (5 bases). The CDR3 runs to 16 residues. The V end lost 0 bases, the J end lost 2 bases, and 14 bases lay between the germline ends. Germline V gene sequence: CDR1 SGHVS, CDR2 FNYEAQ. Full variable domain (missing parts from reference TRBV7-6 and TRBJ2-7): GAGVSQSPRYKVTKRGQDVALRCDPISGHVSLYWYRQALGQGPEFLTYFNYEAQQDKSGLPNDRFSAERPEGSISTLTIQRTEQRDSAMYRCASSLAWQGSTYEQYFGPGTRLTVT.

The CDR3 reads CASSWTVAWTQYF. The CDR3 DNA follows: TGCGCCAGCAGCTGGACAGTGGCTTGGACCCAGTACTTC. The V gene is TRBV5-1, the J gene TRBJ2-5; a possible D gene is TRBD1 (6 bases). The CDR3 runs to 13 residues. CDR1 SGHRS and CDR2 YFSETQ come from the germline V gene. V was shortened by 3 bases and J by 7 bases, with 13 bases between the two germline ends.

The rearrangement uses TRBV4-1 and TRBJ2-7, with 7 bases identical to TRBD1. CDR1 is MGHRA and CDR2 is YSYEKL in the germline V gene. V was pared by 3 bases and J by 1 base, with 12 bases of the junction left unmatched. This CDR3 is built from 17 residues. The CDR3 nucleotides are TGCGCCAGCAGCCATCCCGCGAAGGGGGCGGCATCCTACGAGCAGTACTTC. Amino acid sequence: CASSHPAKGAASYEQYF.

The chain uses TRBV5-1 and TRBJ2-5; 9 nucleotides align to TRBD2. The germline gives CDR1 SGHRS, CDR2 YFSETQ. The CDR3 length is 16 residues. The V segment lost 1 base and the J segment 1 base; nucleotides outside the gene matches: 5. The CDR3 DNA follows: TGCGCCAGCAGCTTGTCGAGCGGGAGGCCCCAAGAGACCCAGTACTTC. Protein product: CASSLSSGRPQETQYF.

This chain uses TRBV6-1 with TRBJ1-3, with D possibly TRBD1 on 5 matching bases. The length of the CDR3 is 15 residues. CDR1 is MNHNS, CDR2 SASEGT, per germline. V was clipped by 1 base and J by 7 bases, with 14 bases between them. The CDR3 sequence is CASSEEVDPGNTIYF. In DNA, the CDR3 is TGTGCCAGCAGTGAAGAAGTAGATCCAGGGAACACCATATATTTT.

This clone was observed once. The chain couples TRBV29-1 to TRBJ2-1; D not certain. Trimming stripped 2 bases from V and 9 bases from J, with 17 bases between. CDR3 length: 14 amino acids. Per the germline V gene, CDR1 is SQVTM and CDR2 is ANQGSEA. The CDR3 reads CSVEPRVGRSEQFF. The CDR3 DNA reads TGCAGCGTTGAACCCAGAGTGGGCCGCAGTGAGCAGTTCTTC.

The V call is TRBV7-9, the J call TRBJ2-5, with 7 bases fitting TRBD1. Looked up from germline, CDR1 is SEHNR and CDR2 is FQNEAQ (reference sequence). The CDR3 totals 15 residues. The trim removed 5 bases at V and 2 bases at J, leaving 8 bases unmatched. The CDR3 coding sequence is TGTGCCAGCAGCAACGTCCAGGGGGATCAAGAGACCCAGTACTTC. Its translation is CASSNVQGDQETQYF.

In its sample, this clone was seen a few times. Written as DNA, the CDR3 is TGTGCCAGCAGCTTGGACGGGGGGTTCCTGTTCTCCTACAATGAGCAGTTCTTC. It encodes CASSLDGGFLFSYNEQFF. V and J are TRBV7-9 and TRBJ2-1, with 7 bases that match TRBD2. This CDR3 contains 18 residues. V shed 3 bases, J shed 0 bases, and the junction held 11 bases outside the gene matches. Germline lookup yields CDR1 SEHNR and CDR2 FQNEAQ (reference sequence).

CDR3 sequence reads: CASRISRGTGELFF. CDR3 DNA: TGTGCCAGCAGGATCAGTAGAGGGACCGGGGAGCTGTTTTTT. The chain links TRBV5-4 to TRBJ2-2, with a possible D match to TRBD2 (5 bases). The CDR3 runs 14 residues. The germline gives CDR1 SGHNT, CDR2 YYREEE (reference sequence). V was clipped by 5 bases and J by 5 bases, with 13 bases between them.

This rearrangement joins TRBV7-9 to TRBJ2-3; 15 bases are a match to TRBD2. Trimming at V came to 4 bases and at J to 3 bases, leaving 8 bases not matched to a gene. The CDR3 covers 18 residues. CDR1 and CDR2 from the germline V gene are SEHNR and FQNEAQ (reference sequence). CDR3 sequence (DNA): TGTGCCAGCAGCTCCCCGGGACTAGCGGGAGGTCTGACAGATACGCAGTATTTT. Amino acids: CASSSPGLAGGLTDTQYF.

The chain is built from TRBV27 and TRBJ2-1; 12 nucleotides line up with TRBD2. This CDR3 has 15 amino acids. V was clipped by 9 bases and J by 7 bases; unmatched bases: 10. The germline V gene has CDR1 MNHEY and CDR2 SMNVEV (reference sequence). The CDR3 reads CASSTGTSGWNEQFF. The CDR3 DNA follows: TGTGCCAGTAGCACCGGGACTAGCGGGTGGAATGAGCAGTTCTTC.

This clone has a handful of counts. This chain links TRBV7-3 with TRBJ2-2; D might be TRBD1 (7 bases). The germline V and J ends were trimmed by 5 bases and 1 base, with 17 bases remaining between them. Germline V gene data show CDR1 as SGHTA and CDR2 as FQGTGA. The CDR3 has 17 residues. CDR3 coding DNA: TGTGCCAGCAGCCGATCAGGGGGGCCTCGGAACACCGGGGAGCTGTTTTTT. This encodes CASSRSGGPRNTGELFF.

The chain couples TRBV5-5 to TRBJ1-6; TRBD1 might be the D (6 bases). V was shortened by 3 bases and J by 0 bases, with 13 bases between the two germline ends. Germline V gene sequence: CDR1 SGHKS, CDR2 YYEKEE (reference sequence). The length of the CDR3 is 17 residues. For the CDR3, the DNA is TGTGCCAGCAGCTATCAGGGGTCAGGCTCCTATAATTCACCCCTCCACTTT. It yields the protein CASSYQGSGSYNSPLHF. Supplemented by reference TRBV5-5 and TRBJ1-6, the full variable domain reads DAGVTQSPTHLIKTRGQQVTLRCSPISGHKSVSWYQQVLGQGPQFIFQYYEKEERGRGNFPDRFSARQFPNYSSELNVNALLLGDSALYLCASSYQGSGSYNSPLHFGNGTRLTVT.

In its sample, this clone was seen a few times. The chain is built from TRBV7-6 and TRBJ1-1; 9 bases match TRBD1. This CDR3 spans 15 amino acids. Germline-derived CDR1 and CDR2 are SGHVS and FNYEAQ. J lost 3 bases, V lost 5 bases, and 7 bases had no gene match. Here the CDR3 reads CASSATDRGYTEAFF. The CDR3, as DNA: TGTGCCAGCAGCGCAACGGACAGGGGTTACACTGAAGCTTTCTTT.

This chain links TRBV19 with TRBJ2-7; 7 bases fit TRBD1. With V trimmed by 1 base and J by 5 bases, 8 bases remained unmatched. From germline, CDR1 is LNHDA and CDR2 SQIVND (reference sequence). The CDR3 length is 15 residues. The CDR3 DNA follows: TGTGCCAGTAGTATAGGAAGACAGGGCCAGAACGAGCAGTACTTC. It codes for CASSIGRQGQNEQYF.